This T cell receptor beta chain was recovered during a study of cytomegalovirus exposure and HLA in healthy donors. Study-wide points: With further analysis later on, most CMV-associated TCR beta chains appeared HLA-restricted. As was reported, the classifier diagnosed cytomegalovirus status with high specificity and sensitivity.

This clone was observed a few times. Antigen specificity is unknown. Germline-derived CDR1 and CDR2 are LGHNT and FRNRAP. This CDR3 has 14 amino acids. V gave up 5 bases and J gave up 6 bases; unmatched junction bases: 10. PCR used 60 Vbeta primers and 13 Jbeta primers. Profiled with immunoSEQ multiplex PCR; TCRdb holds only in-frame clones, not every one. Altogether about 140,000 clones are present, around 79% being singletons, with the ten largest covering approximately 1%. The sequence derives from a man between 18 and 35 years old in good health and CMV-seronegative. This chain connects TRBV12-5 to TRBJ2-7, with 7 bases identical to TRBD1. The sequencing sample was made of PBMCs. CDR3 in DNA: TGTGCTAGTGGTCAGGGGACAGTTTTCTCCGAGCAGTACTTC. It encodes CASGQGTVFSEQYF.